The clone carrying this T cell receptor beta chain occurred once. Its antigen is currently unknown. The data were obtained in a study of T cell responses to AZD1222 COVID-19 vaccine. Findings and caveats of the study: Donors were largely white British and mainly female; clonal diversity was possibly underestimated.

Unmatched junction bases numbered 11, after V lost 5 bases and J lost 5 bases. The germline V gene has CDR1 SGHAT and CDR2 FQNNGV. The CDR3 extends over 15 amino acids. Some clones are missing from TCRdb's copy, which holds only in-frame ones; the method was immunoSEQ multiplex PCR. The data show some 140,000 clones, approximately 89% seen once. The rearrangement joins TRBV11-2 to TRBJ2-7; 8 bases align to TRBD2. Source: peripheral blood, taken on day 0 of AZD1222 vaccination. This TCR was recovered from an adult in good health. DNA of the CDR3: TGTGCCAGCAGCAACCTCGGGACTAGGTATCACGAGCAGTACTTC. Protein product: CASSNLGTRYHEQYF.